The rows below give T cell receptor beta chains drawn from one sample of a study of T cells after yellow fever vaccination. MiXCR, run by TCRdb on the 5' RACE reads, gives a single entry per CDR3 protein. The table lists tens of thousands of distinct CDR3 sequences, 6% to 8.5% of them singletons, with 20% to 25% in the top ten. The sequenced sample was PBMCs, either bulk or a sorted T-cell subset (CD4+, CD8+, memory, or dextramer-sorted; not recorded which), obtained on the day of the first yellow fever vaccination. The source is a man between 18 and 35 years old who received the YFV17D yellow fever vaccine. Both conserved end residues are part of each CDR3.

v_gene,CDR3aa
TRBV24-1,CATSDPTEQDEKLFF
TRBV19,CASSQGGQGMTGELFF
TRBV20-1,CSARDVDKGVSDTQYF
TRBV7-3,CASSPGTQETQYF
TRBV24-1,CATSDPTRAEGFSTDTQYF
TRBV7-3,CASANTPAGGVGELFF
TRBV5-6,CASLEGPSSTEAFF
TRBV7-9,CASSPGHPSTDTQYF
TRBV11-2,CASSLVRGKDNEQFF
TRBV4-1,CASSQEVRASGELFF
TRBV4-1,CASSQDRRGEGLGNTIYF
TRBV2,CASSGAYQNTEAFF
TRBV9,CASSVASGYTEAFF
TRBV29-1,CSVSTSGGQETQYF
TRBV7-3,CASSLRGSEDTQYF
TRBV6-2/TRBV6-3,CASRTGDTGELFF
TRBV5-1,CASSPGHGGLTISPLHF
TRBV18,CASSPPSREAFF
TRBV6-2/TRBV6-3,CASSYPGGNQPQHF
TRBV5-6,CASSFQETQYF